This T cell receptor (beta chain) comes out of a study of neurological immune-mediated disorders. General observations from the study: None of the CDR3 amino acid sequences in expanded clones turned up in more than one subject, which points to private repertoires in all groups.

With 10-nucleotide random UMIs included, cDNA was synthesized by 5'RACE. TCRdb ran MiXCR on the 5' RACE reads and lists one entry per CDR3 protein. The table has roughly 34,000 distinct CDR3 sequences, about 12% seen once. In this sample, this clonotype turned up once. What it binds is not known. The conserved final phenylalanine or tryptophan is absent from the CDR3, which likely points to a read error. Time point of the sample: longitudinal time-point 2. This CDR3 is built from 15 residues. With 6 bases removed from V and 6 bases from J, the gap between germline ends came to 18 bases. This sequence joins TRBV12-3 or TRBV12-4 and TRBJ2-4, with D tentatively TRBD2 (5 bases). Sequencing input: PBMCs. The sequence came from a woman aged 35 to 49 in good health. The DNA of the CDR3 is TGTGCCAGCAGCCCCGGGGAAGCCGCCGGAAACATTCAGTACTCC. Its translation: CASSPGEAAGNIQYS.